This T cell receptor (beta chain) stems from a study of tumor-infiltrating lymphocytes in oesophageal squamous cell carcinoma (TCRdb year 2016). This clonotype was detected a few times. Its antigen is not yet known. No qualities accompany the bases; no much larger clone lies one base away. Library prep was done by PCR. Sequencer: Illumina HiSeq 2000. Using fastp trimming at Q25 and MiXCR clonotype assembly, TCRdb reanalyzed the public sequencing data and kept in-frame beta chains. Under each unique CDR3 protein, matching rows form one entry showing the most common genes and DNA. The sample records about 17,000 distinct CDR3 sequences, roughly 50% of which are singletons. The ten top clones hold 35% to 45% of the sample. Relative to germline, V is 5 bases shorter and J is 1 base shorter, with 11 bases between their ends. From the germline V gene, CDR1 is SGHVS and CDR2 is FNYEAQ. The CDR3 runs 15 residues from the cysteine to the phenylalanine. The sequence is cut down to CDR3 DNA, 45 bases in frame from base 1.

Sequencing input: normal esophageal tissue next to the tumor. Recombination joined TRBV7-6 with TRBJ2-2, and TRBD2 may be the D gene, going by 6 matching bases. The source of this sequence is a female donor with esophageal squamous cell carcinoma. Here is the DNA: TGTGCCAGCAGCCGGGGAGCGGGGAACACCGGGGAGCTGTTTTTT. It codes for CASSRGAGNTGELFF.